This T cell receptor beta chain is from a study of cytomegalovirus exposure and HLA in healthy donors. Turning to the study itself: Unique TCR beta sequences numbering fewer than 130 million came from 150 million to 200 million T cells in an earlier analysis. Most genotyped donors, around 86% of more than 300, had Caucasian-associated genetic ancestry. Notes on the study in general: Productive rates of about 87% or about 30% were seen for most TCR beta V segments in an earlier analysis.

V was pared by 2 bases and J by 11 bases, with 8 bases of the junction left unmatched. The CDR3 has 13 amino acids. Germline CDR1 reads GTSNPN; CDR2 reads SVGIG (reference sequence). Comment on this clone: Its antigen remains unknown.

It was with 60 Vbeta and 13 Jbeta primers that the PCR ran. In the original processing: A later analysis tallied 80 million to 100 million unique TCR beta chains, around 10 million of them shared. Only in-frame clones appear in the TCRdb table, and some are missing; sequencing was by immunoSEQ multiplex PCR. V and J calls and clone size come straight from that table; D and trimming were deduced from the DNA. The data show roughly 110,000 clones, with 60% to 80% seen just once and 2% to 2.5% held by the top ten. The chain is built from TRBV30 and TRBJ1-4; 7 nucleotides align to TRBD1. Sequencing was carried out using PBMCs. This clonotype was sampled from a human donor in good health. As DNA, the CDR3 is TGTGCCTGGAGTATCGACAGGGACGTGAAACTGTTTTTT. Its translation is CAWSIDRDVKLFF.